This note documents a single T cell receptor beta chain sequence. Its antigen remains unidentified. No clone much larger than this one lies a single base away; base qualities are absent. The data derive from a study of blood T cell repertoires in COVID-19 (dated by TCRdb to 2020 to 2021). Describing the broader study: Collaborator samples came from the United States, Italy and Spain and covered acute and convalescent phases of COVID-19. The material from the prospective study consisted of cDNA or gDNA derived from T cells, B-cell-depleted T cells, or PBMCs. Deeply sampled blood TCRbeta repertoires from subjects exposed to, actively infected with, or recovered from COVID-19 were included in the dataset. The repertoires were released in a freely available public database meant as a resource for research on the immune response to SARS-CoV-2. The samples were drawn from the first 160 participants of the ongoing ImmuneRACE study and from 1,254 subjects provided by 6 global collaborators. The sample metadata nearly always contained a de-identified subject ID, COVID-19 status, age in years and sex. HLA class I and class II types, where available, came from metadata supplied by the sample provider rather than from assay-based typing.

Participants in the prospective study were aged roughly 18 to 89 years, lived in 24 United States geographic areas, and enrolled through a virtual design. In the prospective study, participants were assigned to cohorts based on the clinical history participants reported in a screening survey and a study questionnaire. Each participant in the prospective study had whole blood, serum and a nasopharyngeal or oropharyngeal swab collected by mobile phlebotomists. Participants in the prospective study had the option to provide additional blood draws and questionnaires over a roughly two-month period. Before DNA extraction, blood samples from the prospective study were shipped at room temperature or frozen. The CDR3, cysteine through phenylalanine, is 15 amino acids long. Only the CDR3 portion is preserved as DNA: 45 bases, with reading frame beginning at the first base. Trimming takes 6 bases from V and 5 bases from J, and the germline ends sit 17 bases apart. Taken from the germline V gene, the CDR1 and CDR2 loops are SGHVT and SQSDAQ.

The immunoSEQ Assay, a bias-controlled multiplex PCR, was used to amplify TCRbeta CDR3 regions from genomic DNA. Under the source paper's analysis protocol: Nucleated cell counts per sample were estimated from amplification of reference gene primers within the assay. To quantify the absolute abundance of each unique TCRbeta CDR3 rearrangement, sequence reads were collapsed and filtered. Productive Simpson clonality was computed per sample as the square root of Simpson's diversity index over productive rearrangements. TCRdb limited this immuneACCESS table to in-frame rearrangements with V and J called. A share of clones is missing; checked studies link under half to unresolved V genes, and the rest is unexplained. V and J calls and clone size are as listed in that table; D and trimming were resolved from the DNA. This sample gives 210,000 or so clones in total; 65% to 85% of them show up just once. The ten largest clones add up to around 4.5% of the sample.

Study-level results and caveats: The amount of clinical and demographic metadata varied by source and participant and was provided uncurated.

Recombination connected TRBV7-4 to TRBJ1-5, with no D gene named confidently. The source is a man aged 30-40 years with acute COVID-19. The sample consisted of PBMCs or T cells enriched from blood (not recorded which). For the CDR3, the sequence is CASRPHRGYYQPQHF. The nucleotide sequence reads TGTGCCAGCAGACCACACCGGGGTTACTATCAGCCCCAGCATTTT.